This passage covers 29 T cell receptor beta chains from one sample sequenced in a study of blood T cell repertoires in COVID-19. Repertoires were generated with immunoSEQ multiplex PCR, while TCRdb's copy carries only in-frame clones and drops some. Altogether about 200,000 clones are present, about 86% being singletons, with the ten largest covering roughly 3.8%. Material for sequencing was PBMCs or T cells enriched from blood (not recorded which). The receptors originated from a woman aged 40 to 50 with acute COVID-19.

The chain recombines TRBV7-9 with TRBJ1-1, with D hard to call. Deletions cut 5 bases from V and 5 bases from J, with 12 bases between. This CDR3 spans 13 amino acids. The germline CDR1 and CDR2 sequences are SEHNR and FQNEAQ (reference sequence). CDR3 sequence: CASSARSGTEAFF. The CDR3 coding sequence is TGTGCCAGCAGCGCCCGCAGCGGAACTGAAGCTTTCTTT.

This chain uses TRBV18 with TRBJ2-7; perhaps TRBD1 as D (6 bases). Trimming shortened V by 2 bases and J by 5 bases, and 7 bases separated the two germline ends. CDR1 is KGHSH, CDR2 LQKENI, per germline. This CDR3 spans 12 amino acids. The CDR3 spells CASSPNRDEQYF. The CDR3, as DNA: TGTGCCAGCTCACCAAACAGGGACGAGCAGTACTTC.

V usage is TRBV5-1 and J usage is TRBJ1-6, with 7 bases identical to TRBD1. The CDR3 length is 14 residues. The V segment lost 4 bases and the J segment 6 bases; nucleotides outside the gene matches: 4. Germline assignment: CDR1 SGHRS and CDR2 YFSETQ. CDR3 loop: CASSPTGSNSPLHF. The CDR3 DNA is TGCGCCAGCAGCCCGACAGGGAGTAATTCACCCCTCCACTTT. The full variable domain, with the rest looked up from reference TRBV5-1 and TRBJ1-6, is KAGVTQTPRYLIKTRGQQVTLSCSPISGHRSVSWYQQTPGQGLQFLFEYFSETQRNKGNFPGRFSGRQFSNSRSEMNVSTLELGDSALYLCASSPTGSNSPLHFGNGTRLTVT.

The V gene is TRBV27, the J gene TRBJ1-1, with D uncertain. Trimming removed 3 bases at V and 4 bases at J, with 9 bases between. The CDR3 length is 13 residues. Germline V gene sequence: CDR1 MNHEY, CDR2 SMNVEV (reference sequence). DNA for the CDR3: TGTGCCAGCAGTTTTCATGCCAGCACTGAAGCTTTCTTT. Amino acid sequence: CASSFHASTEAFF.

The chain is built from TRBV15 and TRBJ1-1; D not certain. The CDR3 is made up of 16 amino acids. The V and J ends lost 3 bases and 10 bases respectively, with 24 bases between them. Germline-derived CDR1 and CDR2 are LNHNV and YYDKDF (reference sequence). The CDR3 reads CATSRGLGGGSDAAFF. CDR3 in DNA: TGTGCCACCAGCAGGGGCCTCGGAGGAGGCTCTGACGCAGCTTTCTTT.

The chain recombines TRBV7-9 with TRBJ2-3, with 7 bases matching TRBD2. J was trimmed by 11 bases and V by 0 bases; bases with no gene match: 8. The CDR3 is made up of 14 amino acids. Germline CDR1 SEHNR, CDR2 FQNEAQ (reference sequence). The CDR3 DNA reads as TGTGCCAGCAGCTTAGCCTCAGAGCGGGGTAGGCAGTATTTT. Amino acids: CASSLASERGRQYF.

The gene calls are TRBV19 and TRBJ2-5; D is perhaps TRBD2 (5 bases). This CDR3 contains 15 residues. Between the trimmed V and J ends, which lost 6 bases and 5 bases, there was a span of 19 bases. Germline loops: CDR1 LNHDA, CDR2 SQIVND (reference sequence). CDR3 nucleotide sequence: TGTGCCAGTAGCCCCGCTCTAGCCCATCGGGAGACCCAGTACTTC. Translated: CASSPALAHRETQYF. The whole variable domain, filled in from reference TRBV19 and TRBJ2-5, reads DGGITQSPKYLFRKEGQNVTLSCEQNLNHDAMYWYRQDPGQGLRLIYYSQIVNDFQKGDIAEGYSVSREKKESFPLTVTSAQKNPTAFYLCASSPALAHRETQYFGPGTRLLVL.

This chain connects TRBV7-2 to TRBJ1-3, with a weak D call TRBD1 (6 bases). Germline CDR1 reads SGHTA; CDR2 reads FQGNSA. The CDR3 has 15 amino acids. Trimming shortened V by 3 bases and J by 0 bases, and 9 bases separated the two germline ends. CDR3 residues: CASSLDRSSGNTIYF. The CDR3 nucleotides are TGTGCCAGCAGCTTGGACAGAAGCTCTGGAAACACCATATATTTT.

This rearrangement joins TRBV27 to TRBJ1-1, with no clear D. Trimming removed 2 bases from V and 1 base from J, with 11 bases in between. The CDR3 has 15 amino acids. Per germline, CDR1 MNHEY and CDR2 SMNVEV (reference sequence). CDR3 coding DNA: TGTGCCAGCAGTTTACTCCGGCAGCGGAACACTGAAGCTTTCTTT. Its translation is CASSLLRQRNTEAFF.

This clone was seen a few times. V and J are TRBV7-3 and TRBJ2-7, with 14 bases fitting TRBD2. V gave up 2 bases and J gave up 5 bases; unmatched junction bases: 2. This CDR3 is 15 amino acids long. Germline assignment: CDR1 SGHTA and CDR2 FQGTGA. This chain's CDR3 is CASSLGTSGSNEQYF. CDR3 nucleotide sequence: TGTGCCAGCAGCTTAGGGACTAGCGGGAGTAACGAGCAGTACTTC.

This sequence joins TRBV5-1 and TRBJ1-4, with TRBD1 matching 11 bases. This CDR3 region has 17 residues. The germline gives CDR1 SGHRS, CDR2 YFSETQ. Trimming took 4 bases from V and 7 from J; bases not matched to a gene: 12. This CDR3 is CASSPGQGAIGSEKLFF. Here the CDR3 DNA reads TGCGCCAGCAGCCCTGGACAGGGGGCGATAGGTAGTGAAAAACTGTTTTTT.

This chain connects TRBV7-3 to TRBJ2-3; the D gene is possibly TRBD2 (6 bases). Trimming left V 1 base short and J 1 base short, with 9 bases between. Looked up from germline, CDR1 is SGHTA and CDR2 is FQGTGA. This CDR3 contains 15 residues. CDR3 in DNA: TGTGCCAGCAGCTTAAGGCGGGACCGCACAGATACGCAGTATTTT. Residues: CASSLRRDRTDTQYF.

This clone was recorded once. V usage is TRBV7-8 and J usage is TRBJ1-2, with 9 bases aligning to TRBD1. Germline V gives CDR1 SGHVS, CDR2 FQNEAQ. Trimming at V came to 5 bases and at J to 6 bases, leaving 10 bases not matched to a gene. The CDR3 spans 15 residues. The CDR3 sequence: CASSDDLDRGNGYTF. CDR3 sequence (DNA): TGTGCCAGCAGCGACGACTTGGACAGGGGAAATGGCTACACCTTC.

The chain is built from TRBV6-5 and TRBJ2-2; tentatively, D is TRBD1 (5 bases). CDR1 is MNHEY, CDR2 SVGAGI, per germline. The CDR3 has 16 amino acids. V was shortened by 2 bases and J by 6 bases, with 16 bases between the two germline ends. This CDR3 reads CASSYRRTPPAGELFF. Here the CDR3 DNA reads TGTGCCAGCAGTTACCGTCGGACACCTCCAGCCGGGGAGCTGTTTTTT.

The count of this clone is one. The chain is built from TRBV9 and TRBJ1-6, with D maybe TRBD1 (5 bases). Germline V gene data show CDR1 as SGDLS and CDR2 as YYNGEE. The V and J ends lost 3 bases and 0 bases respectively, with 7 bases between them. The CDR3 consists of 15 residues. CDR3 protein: CASSGGDSYNSPLHF. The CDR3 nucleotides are TGTGCCAGCAGCGGGGGGGACTCCTATAATTCACCCCTCCACTTT.

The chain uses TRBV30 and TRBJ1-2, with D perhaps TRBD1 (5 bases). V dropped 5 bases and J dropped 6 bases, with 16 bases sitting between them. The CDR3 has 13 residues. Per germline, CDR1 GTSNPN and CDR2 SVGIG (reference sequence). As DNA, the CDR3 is TGTGCCTGGGTCCGCGGGGGAAGGAATGGCTACACCTTC. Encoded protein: CAWVRGGRNGYTF.

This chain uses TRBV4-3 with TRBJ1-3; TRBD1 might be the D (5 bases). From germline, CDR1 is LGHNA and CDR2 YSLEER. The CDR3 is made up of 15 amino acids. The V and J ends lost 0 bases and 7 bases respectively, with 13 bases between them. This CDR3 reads CASSQDGQGRNTIYF. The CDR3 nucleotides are TGCGCCAGCAGCCAAGATGGCCAGGGAAGGAACACCATATATTTT.

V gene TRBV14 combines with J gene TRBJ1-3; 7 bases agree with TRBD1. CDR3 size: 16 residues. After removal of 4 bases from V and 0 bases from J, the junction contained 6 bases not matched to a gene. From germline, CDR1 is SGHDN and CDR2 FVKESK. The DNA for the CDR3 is TGTGCCAGCAGCCTCTTGGGACAGCGCTCTGGAAACACCATATATTTT. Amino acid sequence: CASSLLGQRSGNTIYF.

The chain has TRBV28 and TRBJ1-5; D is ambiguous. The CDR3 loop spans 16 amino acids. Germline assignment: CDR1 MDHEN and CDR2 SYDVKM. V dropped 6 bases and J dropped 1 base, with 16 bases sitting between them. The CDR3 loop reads CASSPYPHGSNQPQHF. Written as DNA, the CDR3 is TGTGCCAGCAGCCCCTACCCTCACGGGAGCAATCAGCCCCAGCATTTT.

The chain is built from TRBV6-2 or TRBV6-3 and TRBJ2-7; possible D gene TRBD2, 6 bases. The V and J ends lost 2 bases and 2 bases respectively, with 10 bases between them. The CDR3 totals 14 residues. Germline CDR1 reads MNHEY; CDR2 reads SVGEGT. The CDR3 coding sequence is TGTGCCAGCAGTTACGTAGGACTAACCTACGAGCAGTACTTC. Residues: CASSYVGLTYEQYF.

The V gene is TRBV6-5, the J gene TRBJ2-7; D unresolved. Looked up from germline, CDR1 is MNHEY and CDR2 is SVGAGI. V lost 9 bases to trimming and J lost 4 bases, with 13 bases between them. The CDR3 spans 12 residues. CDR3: CASTPRNYEQYF. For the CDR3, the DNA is TGTGCCAGTACACCTCGAAATTACGAGCAGTACTTC.

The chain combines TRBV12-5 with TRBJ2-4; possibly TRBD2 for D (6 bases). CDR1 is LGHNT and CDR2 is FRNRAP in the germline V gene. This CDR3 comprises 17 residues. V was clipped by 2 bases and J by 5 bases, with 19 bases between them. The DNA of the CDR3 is TGTGCTAGTGGTTTGAGTTTCGGGGGAGGTCGGGAAAACATTCAGTACTTC. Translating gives CASGLSFGGGRENIQYF. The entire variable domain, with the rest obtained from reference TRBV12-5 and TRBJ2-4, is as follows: DARVTQTPRHKVTEMGQEVTMRCQPILGHNTVFWYRQTMMQGLELLAYFRNRAPLDDSGMPKDRFSAEMPDATLATLKIQPSEPRDSAVYFCASGLSFGGGRENIQYFGAGTRLSVL.

The CDR3 spells CASTPRGSDEQYF. CDR3 sequence (DNA): TGTGCCAGCACCCCAAGGGGAAGCGACGAGCAGTACTTC. The V gene is TRBV12-3 or TRBV12-4, the J gene TRBJ2-7, with a possible D match to TRBD1 (5 bases). Trimming stripped 7 bases from V and 5 bases from J, with 15 bases between. This CDR3 is 13 amino acids long.

CDR3 coding DNA: TGCGCCAGCAGTTCTACAACAGGGGGACCCTACGGGGCCAACGTCCTGACTTTC. Its translation: CASSSTTGGPYGANVLTF. This chain links TRBV10-2 with TRBJ2-6; 8 nucleotides match TRBD1. The germline CDR1 and CDR2 sequences are WSHSY and SAAADI. With V trimmed by 5 bases and J by 4 bases, 13 bases remained unmatched. There are 18 residues in the CDR3.

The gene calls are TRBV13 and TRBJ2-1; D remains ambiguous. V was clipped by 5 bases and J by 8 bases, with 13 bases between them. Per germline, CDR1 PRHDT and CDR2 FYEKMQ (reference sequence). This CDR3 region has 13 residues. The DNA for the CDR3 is TGTGCCAGCAGCCCCCGCCGTAGAGATGAGCAGTTCTTC. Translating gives CASSPRRRDEQFF.

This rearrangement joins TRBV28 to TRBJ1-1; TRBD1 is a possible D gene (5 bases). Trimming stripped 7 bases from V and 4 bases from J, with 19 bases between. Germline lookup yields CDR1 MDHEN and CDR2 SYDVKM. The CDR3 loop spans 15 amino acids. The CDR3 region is CASTPWRRGGTEAFF. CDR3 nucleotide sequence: TGTGCCAGCACCCCTTGGAGGAGGGGAGGCACTGAAGCTTTCTTT.

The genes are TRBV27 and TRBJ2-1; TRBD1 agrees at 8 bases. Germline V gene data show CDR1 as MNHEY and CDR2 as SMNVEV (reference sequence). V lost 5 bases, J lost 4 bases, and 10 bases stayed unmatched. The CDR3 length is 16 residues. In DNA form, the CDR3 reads TGTGCCAGCAGTACGATGACAGGGGTCGGGTACAATGAGCAGTTCTTC. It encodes CASSTMTGVGYNEQFF.

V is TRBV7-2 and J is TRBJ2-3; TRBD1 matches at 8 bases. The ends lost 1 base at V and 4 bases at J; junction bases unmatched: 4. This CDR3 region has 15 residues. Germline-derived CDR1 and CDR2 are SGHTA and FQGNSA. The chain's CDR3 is CASSLGTGGPDTQYF. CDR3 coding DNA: TGTGCCAGCAGCTTAGGAACAGGGGGGCCAGATACGCAGTATTTT. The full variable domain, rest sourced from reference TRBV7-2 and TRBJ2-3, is GAGVSQSPSNKVTEKGKDVELRCDPISGHTALYWYRQSLGQGLEFLIYFQGNSAPDKSGLPSDRFSAERTGGSVSTLTIQRTQQEDSAVYLCASSLGTGGPDTQYFGPGTRLTVL.

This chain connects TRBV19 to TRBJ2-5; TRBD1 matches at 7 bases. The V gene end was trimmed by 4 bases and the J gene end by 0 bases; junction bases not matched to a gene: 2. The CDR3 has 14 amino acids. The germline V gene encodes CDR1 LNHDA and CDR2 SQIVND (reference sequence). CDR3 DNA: TGTGCCAGTAGTACTGGGACAGACCAAGAGACCCAGTACTTC. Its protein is CASSTGTDQETQYF. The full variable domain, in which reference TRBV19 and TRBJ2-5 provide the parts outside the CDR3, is DGGITQSPKYLFRKEGQNVTLSCEQNLNHDAMYWYRQDPGQGLRLIYYSQIVNDFQKGDIAEGYSVSREKKESFPLTVTSAQKNPTAFYLCASSTGTDQETQYFGPGTRLLVL.